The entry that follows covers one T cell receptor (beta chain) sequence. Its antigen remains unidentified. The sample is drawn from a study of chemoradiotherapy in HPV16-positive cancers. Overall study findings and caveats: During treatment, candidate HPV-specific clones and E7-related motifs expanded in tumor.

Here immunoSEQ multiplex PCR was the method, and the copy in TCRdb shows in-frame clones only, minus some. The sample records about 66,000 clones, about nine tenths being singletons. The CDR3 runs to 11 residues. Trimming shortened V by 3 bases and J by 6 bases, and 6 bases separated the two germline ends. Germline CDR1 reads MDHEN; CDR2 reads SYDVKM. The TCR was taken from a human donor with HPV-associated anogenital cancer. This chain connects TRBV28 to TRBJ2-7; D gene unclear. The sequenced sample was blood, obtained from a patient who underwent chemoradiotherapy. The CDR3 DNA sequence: TGTGCCAGCAGTTTCGAGGTCGAGCAGTACTTC. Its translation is CASSFEVEQYF.